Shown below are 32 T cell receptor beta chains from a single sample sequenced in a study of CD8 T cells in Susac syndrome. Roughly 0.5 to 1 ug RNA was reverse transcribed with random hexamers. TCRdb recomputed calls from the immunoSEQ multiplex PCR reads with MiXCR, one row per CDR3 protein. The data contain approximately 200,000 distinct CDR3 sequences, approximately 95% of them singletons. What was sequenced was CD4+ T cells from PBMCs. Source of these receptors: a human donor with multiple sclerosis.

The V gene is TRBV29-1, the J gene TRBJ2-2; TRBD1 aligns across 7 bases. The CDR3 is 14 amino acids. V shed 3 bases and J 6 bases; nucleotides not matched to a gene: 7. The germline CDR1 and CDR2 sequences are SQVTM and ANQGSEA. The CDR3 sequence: CSVERQGSPGELFF. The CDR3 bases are TGCAGCGTTGAGAGACAGGGAAGTCCCGGGGAGCTGTTTTTT.

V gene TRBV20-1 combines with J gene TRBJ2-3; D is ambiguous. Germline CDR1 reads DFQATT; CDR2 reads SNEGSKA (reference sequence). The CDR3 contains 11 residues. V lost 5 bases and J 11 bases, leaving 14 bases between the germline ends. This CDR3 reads CSARIRQEQYF. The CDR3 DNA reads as TGCAGTGCTCGCATTCGCCAGGAGCAGTATTTT.

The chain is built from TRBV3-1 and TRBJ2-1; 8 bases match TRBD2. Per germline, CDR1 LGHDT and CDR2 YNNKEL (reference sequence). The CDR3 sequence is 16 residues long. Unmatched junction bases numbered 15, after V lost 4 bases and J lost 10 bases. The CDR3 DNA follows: TGTGCCAGCAGCCCCTCGGGTGCGGGGGGCAATATGGAGCAGTTCTTC. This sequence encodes CASSPSGAGGNMEQFF.

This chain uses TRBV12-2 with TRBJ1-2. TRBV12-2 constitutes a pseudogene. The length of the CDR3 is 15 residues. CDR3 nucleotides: TGTGCAAGTCGCCTTTCCCATACAGATAACTATGGCTACACCTTC. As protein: CASRLSHTDNYGYTF.

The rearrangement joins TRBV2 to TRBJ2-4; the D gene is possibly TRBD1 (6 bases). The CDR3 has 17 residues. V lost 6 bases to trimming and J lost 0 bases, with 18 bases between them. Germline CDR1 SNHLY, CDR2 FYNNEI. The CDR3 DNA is TGTGCCAGCAGCGAGACATCAGGGGCTCTAGCCAAAAACATTCAGTACTTC. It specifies CASSETSGALAKNIQYF.

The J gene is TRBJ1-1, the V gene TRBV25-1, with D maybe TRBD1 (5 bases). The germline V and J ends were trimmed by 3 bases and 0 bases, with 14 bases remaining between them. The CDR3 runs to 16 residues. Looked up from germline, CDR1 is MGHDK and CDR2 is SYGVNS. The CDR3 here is CASSDVRGNMNTEAFF. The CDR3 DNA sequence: TGTGCCAGCAGTGATGTCCGGGGGAACATGAACACTGAAGCTTTCTTT. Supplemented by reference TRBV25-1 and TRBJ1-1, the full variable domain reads EADIYQTPRYLVIGTGKKITLECSQTMGHDKMYWYQQDPGMELHLIHYSYGVNSTEKGDLSSESTVSRIRTEHFPLTLESARPSHTSQYLCASSDVRGNMNTEAFFGQGTRLTVV.

CDR3: CASSPRQGAQNTEAFF. In DNA, the CDR3 is TGTGCCAGTAGTCCGAGACAGGGGGCGCAGAACACTGAAGCTTTCTTT. The V call is TRBV19, the J call TRBJ1-1, with TRBD1 identical over 10 bases. The CDR3 sequence is 16 residues long. Per the germline V gene, CDR1 is LNHDA and CDR2 is SQIVND (reference sequence). Trimming at V came to 5 bases and at J to 1 base, leaving 7 bases not matched to a gene.

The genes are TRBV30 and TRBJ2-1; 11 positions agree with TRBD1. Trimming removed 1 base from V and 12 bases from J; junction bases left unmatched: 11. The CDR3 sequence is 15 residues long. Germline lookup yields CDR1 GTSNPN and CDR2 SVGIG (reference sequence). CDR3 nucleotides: TGTGCCTGGAGTGCCGGACAGGGGGCCGGAGAGGGGCAGTTCTTC. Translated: CAWSAGQGAGEGQFF.

The CDR3 is CASSPQGGPNTEAFF. The CDR3 region has the DNA TGTGCCAGCAGCCCCCAGGGGGGGCCTAACACTGAAGCTTTCTTT. The chain carries TRBV7-3 and TRBJ1-1, with 7 bases fitting TRBD1. V lost 5 bases to trimming and J lost 2 bases; unmatched junction nucleotides: 8. The CDR3 is made up of 15 amino acids. CDR1 and CDR2 (germline): SGHTA, FQGTGA.

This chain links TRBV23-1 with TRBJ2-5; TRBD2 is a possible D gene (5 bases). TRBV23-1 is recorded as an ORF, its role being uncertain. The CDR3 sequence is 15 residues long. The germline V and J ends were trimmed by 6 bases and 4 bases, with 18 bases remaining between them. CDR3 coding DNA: TGCGCCAGCAGCCCGGGTCGGAGGTTTAGAGAGACCCAGTACTTC. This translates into CASSPGRRFRETQYF.

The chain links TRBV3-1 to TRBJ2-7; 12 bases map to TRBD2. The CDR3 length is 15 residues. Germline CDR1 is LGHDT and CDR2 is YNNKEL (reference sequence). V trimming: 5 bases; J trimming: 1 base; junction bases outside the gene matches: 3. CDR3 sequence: CASSSGLAGSYEQYV. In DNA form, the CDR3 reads TGTGCCAGCAGCTCCGGACTAGCGGGATCCTACGAGCAGTACGTC.

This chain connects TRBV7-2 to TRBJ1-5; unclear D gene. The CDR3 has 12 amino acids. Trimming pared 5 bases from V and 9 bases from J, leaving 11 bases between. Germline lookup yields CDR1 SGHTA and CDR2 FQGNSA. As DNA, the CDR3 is TGTGCCAGCAGCCTCGACTTGGGGCCCCAGCATTTT. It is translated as CASSLDLGPQHF.

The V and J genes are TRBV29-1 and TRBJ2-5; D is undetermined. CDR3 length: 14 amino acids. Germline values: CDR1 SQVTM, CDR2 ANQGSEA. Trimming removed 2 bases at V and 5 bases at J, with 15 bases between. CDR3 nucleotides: TGCAGCGTTGAACCAGGCAGCGCTCCCGAGACCCAGTACTTC. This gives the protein CSVEPGSAPETQYF. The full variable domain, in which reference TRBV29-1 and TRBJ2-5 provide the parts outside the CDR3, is SAVISQKPSRDICQRGTSLTIQCQVDSQVTMMFWYRQQPGQSLTLIATANQGSEATYESGFVIDKFPISRPNLTFSTLTVSNMSPEDSSIYLCSVEPGSAPETQYFGPGTRLLVL.

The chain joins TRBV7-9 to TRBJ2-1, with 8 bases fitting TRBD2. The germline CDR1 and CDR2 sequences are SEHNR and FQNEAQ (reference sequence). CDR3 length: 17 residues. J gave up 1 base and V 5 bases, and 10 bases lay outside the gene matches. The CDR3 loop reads CASSLRDSGTSYNEQFF. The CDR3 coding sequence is TGTGCCAGCAGCCTCCGGGATAGCGGGACGTCCTACAATGAGCAGTTCTTC.

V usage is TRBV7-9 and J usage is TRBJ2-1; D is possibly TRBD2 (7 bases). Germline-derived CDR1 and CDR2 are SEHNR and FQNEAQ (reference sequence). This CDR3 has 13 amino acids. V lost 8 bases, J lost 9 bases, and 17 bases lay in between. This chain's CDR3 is CASLGGPFSEQFF. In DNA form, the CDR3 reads TGTGCCAGCTTGGGGGGGCCCTTTAGTGAGCAGTTCTTC.

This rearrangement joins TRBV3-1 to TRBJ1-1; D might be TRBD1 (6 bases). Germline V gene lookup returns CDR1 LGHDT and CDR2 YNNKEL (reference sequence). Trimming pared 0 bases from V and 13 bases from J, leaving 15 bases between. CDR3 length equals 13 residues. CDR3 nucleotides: TGTGCCAGCAGCCAAGAATACGGGACAAGTGGTTTCTTT. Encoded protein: CASSQEYGTSGFF.

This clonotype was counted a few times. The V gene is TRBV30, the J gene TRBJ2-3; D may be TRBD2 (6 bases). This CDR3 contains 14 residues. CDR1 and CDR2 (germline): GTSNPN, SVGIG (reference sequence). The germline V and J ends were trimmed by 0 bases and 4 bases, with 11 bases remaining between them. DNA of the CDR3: TGTGCCTGGAGTGTACTCGGCGGGGCAGATACGCAGTATTTT. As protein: CAWSVLGGADTQYF. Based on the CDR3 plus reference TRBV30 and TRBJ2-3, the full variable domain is SQTIHQWPATLVQPVGSPLSLECTVEGTSNPNLYWYRQAAGRGLQLLFYSVGIGQISSEVPQNLSASRPQDRQFILSSKKLLLSDSGFYLCAWSVLGGADTQYFGPGTRLTVL.

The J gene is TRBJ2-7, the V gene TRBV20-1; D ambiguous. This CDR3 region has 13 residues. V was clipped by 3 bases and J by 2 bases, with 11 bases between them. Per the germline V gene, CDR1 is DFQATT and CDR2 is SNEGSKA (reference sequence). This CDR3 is CSASRQEPYEQYF. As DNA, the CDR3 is TGCAGTGCTAGTCGGCAGGAACCCTACGAGCAGTACTTC.

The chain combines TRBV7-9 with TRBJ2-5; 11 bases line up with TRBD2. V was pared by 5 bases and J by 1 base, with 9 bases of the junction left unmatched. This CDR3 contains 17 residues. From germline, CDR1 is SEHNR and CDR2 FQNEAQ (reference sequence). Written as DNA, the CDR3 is TGTGCCAGCAGCCGAAACCTAGCGGGGGGCTTCCAAGAGACCCAGTACTTC. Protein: CASSRNLAGGFQETQYF.

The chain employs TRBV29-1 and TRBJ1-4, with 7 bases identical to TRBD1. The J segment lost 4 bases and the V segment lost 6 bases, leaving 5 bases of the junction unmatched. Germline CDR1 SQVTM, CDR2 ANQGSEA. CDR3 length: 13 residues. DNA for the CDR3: TGCAGCGTGAGGGGGCTCGGTAATGAAAAACTGTTTTTT. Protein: CSVRGLGNEKLFF.

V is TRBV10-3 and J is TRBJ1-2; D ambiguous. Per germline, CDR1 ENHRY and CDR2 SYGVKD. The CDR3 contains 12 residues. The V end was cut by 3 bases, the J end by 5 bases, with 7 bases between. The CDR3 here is CAISEGRYGYTF. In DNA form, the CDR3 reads TGTGCCATCAGTGAAGGGCGTTATGGCTACACCTTC.

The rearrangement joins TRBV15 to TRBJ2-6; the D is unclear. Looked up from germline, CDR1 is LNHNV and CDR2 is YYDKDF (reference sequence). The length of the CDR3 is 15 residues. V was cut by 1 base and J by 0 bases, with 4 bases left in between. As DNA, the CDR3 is TGTGCCACCAGCAGAGGCGGCTCTGGGGCCAACGTCCTGACTTTC. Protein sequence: CATSRGGSGANVLTF.

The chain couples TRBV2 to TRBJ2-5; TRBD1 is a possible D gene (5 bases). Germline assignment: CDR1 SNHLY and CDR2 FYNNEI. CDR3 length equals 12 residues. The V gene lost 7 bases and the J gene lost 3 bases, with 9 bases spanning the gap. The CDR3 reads CASKTGEETQYF. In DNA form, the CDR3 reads TGTGCCAGCAAAACAGGAGAAGAGACCCAGTACTTC.

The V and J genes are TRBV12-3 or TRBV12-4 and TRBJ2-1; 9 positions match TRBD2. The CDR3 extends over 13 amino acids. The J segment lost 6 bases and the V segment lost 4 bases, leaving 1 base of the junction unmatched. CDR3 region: CASSWTSANEQFF. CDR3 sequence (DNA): TGTGCCAGCAGTTGGACTAGCGCCAATGAGCAGTTCTTC.

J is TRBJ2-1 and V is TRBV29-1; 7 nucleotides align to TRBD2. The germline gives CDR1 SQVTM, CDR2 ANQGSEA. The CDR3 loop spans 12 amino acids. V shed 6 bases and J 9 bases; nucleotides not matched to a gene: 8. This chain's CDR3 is CSVGRAAAEQFF. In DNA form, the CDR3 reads TGCAGCGTGGGGAGGGCCGCGGCTGAGCAGTTCTTC.

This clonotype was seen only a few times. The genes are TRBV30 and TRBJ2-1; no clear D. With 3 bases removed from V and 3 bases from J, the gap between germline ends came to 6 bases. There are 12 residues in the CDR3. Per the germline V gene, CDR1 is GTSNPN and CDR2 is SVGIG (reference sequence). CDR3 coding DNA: TGTGCCTGGAGGGGGTTCTACAATGAGCAGTTCTTC. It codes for CAWRGFYNEQFF. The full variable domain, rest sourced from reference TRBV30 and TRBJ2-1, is SQTIHQWPATLVQPVGSPLSLECTVEGTSNPNLYWYRQAAGRGLQLLFYSVGIGQISSEVPQNLSASRPQDRQFILSSKKLLLSDSGFYLCAWRGFYNEQFFGPGTRLTVL.

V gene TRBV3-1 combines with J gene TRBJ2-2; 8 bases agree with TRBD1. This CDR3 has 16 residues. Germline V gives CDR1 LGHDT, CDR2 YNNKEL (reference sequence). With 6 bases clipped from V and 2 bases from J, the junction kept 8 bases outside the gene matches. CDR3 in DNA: TGTGCCAGCAGACCCCAGGGGGCGCCTAACACCGGGGAGCTGTTTTTT. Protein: CASRPQGAPNTGELFF. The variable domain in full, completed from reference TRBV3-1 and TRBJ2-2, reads DTAVSQTPKYLVTQMGNDKSIKCEQNLGHDTMYWYKQDSKKFLKIMFSYNNKELIINETVPNRFSPKSPDKAHLNLHINSLELGDSAVYFCASRPQGAPNTGELFFGEGSRLTVL.

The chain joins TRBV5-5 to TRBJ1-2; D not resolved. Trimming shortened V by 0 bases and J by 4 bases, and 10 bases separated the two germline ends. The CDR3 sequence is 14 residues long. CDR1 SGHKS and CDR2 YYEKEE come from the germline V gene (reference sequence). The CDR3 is CASSLDADPYGYTF. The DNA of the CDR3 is TGTGCCAGCAGCTTGGACGCAGACCCCTATGGCTACACCTTC.

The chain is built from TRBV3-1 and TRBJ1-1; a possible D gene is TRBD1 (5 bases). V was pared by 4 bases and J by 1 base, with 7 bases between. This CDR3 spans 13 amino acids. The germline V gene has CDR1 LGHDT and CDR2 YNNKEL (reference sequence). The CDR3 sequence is CASSRQTNTEAFF. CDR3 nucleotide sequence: TGTGCCAGCAGCCGACAGACGAACACTGAAGCTTTCTTT. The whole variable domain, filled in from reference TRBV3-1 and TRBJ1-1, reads DTAVSQTPKYLVTQMGNDKSIKCEQNLGHDTMYWYKQDSKKFLKIMFSYNNKELIINETVPNRFSPKSPDKAHLNLHINSLELGDSAVYFCASSRQTNTEAFFGQGTRLTVV.

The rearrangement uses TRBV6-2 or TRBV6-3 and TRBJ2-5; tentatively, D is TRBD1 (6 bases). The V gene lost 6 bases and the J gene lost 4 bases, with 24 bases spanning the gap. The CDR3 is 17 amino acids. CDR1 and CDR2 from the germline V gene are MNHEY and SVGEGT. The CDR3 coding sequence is TGTGCCAGCAGCACCGGGGTGACAGGACTTAGCCCAGAGACCCAGTACTTC. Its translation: CASSTGVTGLSPETQYF.

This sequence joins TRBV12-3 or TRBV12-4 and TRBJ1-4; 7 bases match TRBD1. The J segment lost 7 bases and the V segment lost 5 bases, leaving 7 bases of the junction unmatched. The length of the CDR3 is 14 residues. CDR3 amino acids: CASSRQGGGEKLFF. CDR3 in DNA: TGTGCCAGCAGTAGACAGGGCGGGGGTGAAAAACTGTTTTTT.

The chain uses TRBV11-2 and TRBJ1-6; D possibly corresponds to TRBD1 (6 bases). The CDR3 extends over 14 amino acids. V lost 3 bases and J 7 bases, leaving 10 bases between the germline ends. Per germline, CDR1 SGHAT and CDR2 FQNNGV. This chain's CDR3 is CASSFTGSNSPLHF. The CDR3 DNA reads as TGTGCCAGCAGCTTCACAGGGTCGAATTCACCCCTCCACTTT.